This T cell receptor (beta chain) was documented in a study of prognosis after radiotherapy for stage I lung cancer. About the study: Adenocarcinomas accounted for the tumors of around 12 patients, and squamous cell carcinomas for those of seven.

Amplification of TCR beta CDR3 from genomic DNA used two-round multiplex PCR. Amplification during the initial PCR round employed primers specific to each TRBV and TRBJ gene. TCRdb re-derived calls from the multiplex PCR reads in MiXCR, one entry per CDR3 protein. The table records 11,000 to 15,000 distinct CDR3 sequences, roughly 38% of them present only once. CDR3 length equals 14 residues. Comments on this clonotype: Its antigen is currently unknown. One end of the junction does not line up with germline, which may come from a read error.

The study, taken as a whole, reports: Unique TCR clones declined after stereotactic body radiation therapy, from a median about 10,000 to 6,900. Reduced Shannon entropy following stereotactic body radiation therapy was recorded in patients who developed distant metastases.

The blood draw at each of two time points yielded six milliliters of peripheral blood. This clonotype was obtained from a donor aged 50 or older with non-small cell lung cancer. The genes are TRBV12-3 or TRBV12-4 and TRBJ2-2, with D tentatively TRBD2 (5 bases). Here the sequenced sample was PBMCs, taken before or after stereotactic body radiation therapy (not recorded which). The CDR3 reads CGSSLAEFTGKLLF. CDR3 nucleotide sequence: TGTGGCAGCAGTTTAGCAGAGTTCACCGGGAAGCTGCTTTTT.